This T cell receptor beta chain was sequenced for a study of shared clonotypes between healthy human individuals. Per germline, CDR1 WNHNN and CDR2 SYGVQD (reference sequence). The CDR3 is 17 residues long. The V end was cut by 2 bases, the J end by 0 bases, with 13 bases between. Each PCR replicate from the sorted subsets contained 150 to 250 ng DNA, which is about 31,000 T cell genomes. Some clones are missing from TCRdb's copy, which holds only in-frame ones; the method was immunoSEQ multiplex PCR. This table holds some 350,000 clones, approximately 79% found once. This TCR was sampled from a man aged 25 to 40 in good health. Source material: memory CD4+ T cells sorted from blood. Stated subset: CD45RA-negative fraction. The chain recombines TRBV10-1 with TRBJ2-2; no definite D call. CDR3 coding DNA: TGCGCCAGCAGTGAGCAGGCAACCACGCCGAACACCGGGGAGCTGTTTTTT. It specifies CASSEQATTPNTGELFF.